Shown below are 24 T cell receptor beta chains from a single sample sequenced in a study of OX40 agonist ivuxolimab in advanced cancers. The table came from immunoSEQ multiplex PCR; TCRdb's copy has only in-frame clones and leaves some out. This table holds more than 40,000 clones, about four fifths found once. The sample in question was CD4+ or CD8+ T cells sorted from blood, obtained in a trial of the OX40 agonist ivuxolimab. All receptors come from an adult with an advanced solid tumor such as melanoma, head and neck, liver or kidney cancer.

This clone was recorded a few times. The chain couples TRBV5-1 to TRBJ1-2; 7 bases fit TRBD1. CDR3 length: 18 amino acids. Germline assignment: CDR1 SGHRS and CDR2 YFSETQ. V dropped 0 bases and J dropped 0; count of bases not matched to a gene: 11. For the CDR3, the DNA is TGCGCCAGCAGCTTGGGGGACAGTATCCGGATGGCTAACTATGGCTACACCTTC. Protein: CASSLGDSIRMANYGYTF.

The chain employs TRBV4-1 and TRBJ1-5; 9 bases line up with TRBD1. The CDR3 totals 18 residues. Per the germline V gene, CDR1 is MGHRA and CDR2 is YSYEKL. The J segment lost 7 bases and the V segment lost 4 bases, leaving 17 bases of the junction unmatched. The CDR3 is CASSRSIGQGFFGQPQHF. The CDR3 DNA is TGCGCCAGCAGCCGAAGTATAGGACAGGGGTTTTTTGGCCAGCCCCAGCATTTT.

This clone was observed a single time. The J gene is TRBJ1-3, the V gene TRBV7-9; 7 bases align to TRBD1. Germline-derived CDR1 and CDR2 are SEHNR and FQNEAQ (reference sequence). Trimming took 5 bases from V and 11 from J; bases not matched to a gene: 15. This CDR3 comprises 15 residues. Written as DNA, the CDR3 is TGTGCCAGCAGCCCTCGACAGGGACCGGAAGCTCCCATATATTTT. This translates into CASSPRQGPEAPIYF.

The chain combines TRBV2 with TRBJ2-3, with 8 bases fitting TRBD2. Germline-derived CDR1 and CDR2 are SNHLY and FYNNEI. The ends lost 4 bases at V and 0 bases at J; junction bases unmatched: 6. The CDR3 sequence is 16 residues long. The CDR3 sequence is CASSVGSGGSTDTQYF. CDR3 in DNA: TGTGCCAGCAGTGTCGGGAGCGGGGGTAGCACAGATACGCAGTATTTT.

Worth noting for this clone: At one of its ends the junction is not consistent with the germline gene, which may arise from a read error. CDR3 residues: CSVLREQHF. The CDR3 nucleotides read TGCAGTGTCCTCAGGGAGCAGCACTTC. The chain combines TRBV20-1 with TRBJ2-7; tentatively, D is TRBD1 or TRBD2 (5 bases each). The CDR3 sequence is 9 residues long. Per the germline V gene, CDR1 is DFQATT and CDR2 is SNEGSKA (reference sequence).

This chain uses TRBV7-9 with TRBJ2-1; D possibly corresponds to TRBD1 (6 bases). This CDR3 region has 14 residues. Germline CDR1 and CDR2: SEHNR and FQNEAQ (reference sequence). Trimming removed 0 bases from V and 12 bases from J, with 15 bases in between. CDR3 nucleotide sequence: TGTGCCAGCAGCTTAGCGCCGGGGACACAGCGGCAGTTCTTC. It codes for CASSLAPGTQRQFF. Complete variable domain (other parts from reference TRBV7-9 and TRBJ2-1): DTGVSQNPRHKITKRGQNVTFRCDPISEHNRLYWYRQTLGQGPEFLTYFQNEAQLEKSRLLSDRFSAERPKGSFSTLEIQRTEQGDSAMYLCASSLAPGTQRQFFGPGTRLTVL.

The chain has TRBV19 and TRBJ2-1, with D possibly being TRBD1 or TRBD2 (6 bases each). The CDR3 is 15 amino acids. With 5 bases removed from V and 1 base from J, the gap between germline ends came to 12 bases. Germline CDR1 LNHDA, CDR2 SQIVND (reference sequence). CDR3 in DNA: TGTGCCAGTAGTGTCCAGGGGACTTCCTACAATGAGCAGTTCTTC. It yields the protein CASSVQGTSYNEQFF.

The rearrangement links TRBV5-6 to TRBJ1-1; maybe TRBD1 (6 bases). Germline values: CDR1 SGHDT, CDR2 YYEEEE. V was pared by 5 bases and J by 4 bases, with 15 bases between. The CDR3 length is 14 residues. The CDR3 nucleotides read TGTGCCAGCAGTCCGGGGGCTTGGGGCACTGAAGCTTTCTTT. Translation gives CASSPGAWGTEAFF. The variable domain in full, completed from reference TRBV5-6 and TRBJ1-1, reads DAGVTQSPTHLIKTRGQQVTLRCSPKSGHDTVSWYQQALGQGPQFIFQYYEEEERQRGNFPDRFSGHQFPNYSSELNVNALLLGDSALYLCASSPGAWGTEAFFGQGTRLTVV.

The chain joins TRBV6-5 to TRBJ1-6; D may be TRBD1 (5 bases). With 2 bases removed from V and 6 bases from J, the gap between germline ends came to 11 bases. Germline CDR1 MNHEY, CDR2 SVGAGI. The length of the CDR3 is 15 residues. The CDR3, as DNA: TGTGCCAGCAGTTACAGGGGAAGGAGTAATTCACCCCTCCACTTT. The encoded protein is CASSYRGRSNSPLHF.

This chain joins TRBV11-2 and TRBJ1-3; D perhaps matches TRBD1 (6 bases). The germline V gene encodes CDR1 SGHAT and CDR2 FQNNGV. The V and J ends lost 4 bases and 4 bases respectively, with 11 bases between them. The CDR3 sequence is 14 residues long. The CDR3 sequence: CASSSGVLGNTIYF. The CDR3 region has the DNA TGTGCCAGCAGCTCAGGGGTGCTCGGAAACACCATATATTTT.

This clone occurred once. The chain combines TRBV4-3 with TRBJ1-6, with D unclear. Germline lookup yields CDR1 LGHNA and CDR2 YSLEER. Trimming cost V 0 bases and J 9 bases, with 12 bases left between them. The CDR3 contains 15 residues. CDR3 loop: CASSQDVEVGSPLHF. The CDR3, as DNA: TGCGCCAGCAGCCAAGATGTGGAAGTGGGTTCACCCCTCCACTTT.

The rearrangement joins TRBV29-1 to TRBJ2-5, with TRBD2 matching 11 bases. The length of the CDR3 is 13 residues. In germline, CDR1 is SQVTM, CDR2 ANQGSEA. V dropped 7 bases and J dropped 3; count of bases not matched to a gene: 4. The CDR3 DNA reads as TGCAGCGCTAGCGGGGGGCGCAAAGAGACCCAGTACTTC. As protein: CSASGGRKETQYF. Full variable domain (remainder filled in from reference TRBV29-1 and TRBJ2-5): SAVISQKPSRDICQRGTSLTIQCQVDSQVTMMFWYRQQPGQSLTLIATANQGSEATYESGFVIDKFPISRPNLTFSTLTVSNMSPEDSSIYLCSASGGRKETQYFGPGTRLLVL.

The chain uses TRBV5-1 and TRBJ1-2; D uncertain. Trimming shortened V by 0 bases and J by 8 bases, and 14 bases separated the two germline ends. This CDR3 comprises 14 residues. Germline V gene data show CDR1 as SGHRS and CDR2 as YFSETQ. CDR3 amino acids: CASSLGPPPGGYTF. The CDR3 region has the DNA TGCGCCAGCAGCTTGGGACCCCCCCCAGGAGGCTACACCTTC. Supplemented by reference TRBV5-1 and TRBJ1-2, the full variable domain reads KAGVTQTPRYLIKTRGQQVTLSCSPISGHRSVSWYQQTPGQGLQFLFEYFSETQRNKGNFPGRFSGRQFSNSRSEMNVSTLELGDSALYLCASSLGPPPGGYTFGSGTRLTVV.

This sequence joins TRBV4-1 and TRBJ2-5, with 10 positions matching TRBD2. Germline loops: CDR1 MGHRA, CDR2 YSYEKL. This CDR3 contains 17 residues. V dropped 1 base and J dropped 5; count of bases not matched to a gene: 10. CDR3 region: CASSQVQGLASGETQYF. The CDR3 region has the DNA TGCGCCAGCAGCCAAGTCCAGGGACTAGCGAGCGGTGAGACCCAGTACTTC.

The chain carries TRBV11-2 and TRBJ1-2, with D possibly matching TRBD1 (5 bases). The V end lost 5 bases, the J end lost 4 bases, and 20 bases lay between the germline ends. The V gene's germline CDR1 is SGHAT and CDR2 FQNNGV. This CDR3 has 16 residues. The CDR3 DNA is TGTGCCAGCAGCCCGGGGCGCACCCTAGGTAGCTATGGCTACACCTTC. This gives the protein CASSPGRTLGSYGYTF.

The chain joins TRBV7-9 to TRBJ1-2; the match to TRBD1 covers 10 bases. This CDR3 contains 15 residues. V dropped 2 bases and J dropped 7; count of bases not matched to a gene: 7. The germline gives CDR1 SEHNR, CDR2 FQNEAQ (reference sequence). Here the CDR3 reads CASSLIRDRGSGYTF. The CDR3 DNA reads as TGTGCCAGCAGCTTAATACGGGACAGGGGAAGTGGCTACACCTTC.

The chain employs TRBV7-9 and TRBJ1-2; D remains ambiguous. In germline, CDR1 is SEHNR, CDR2 FQNEAQ (reference sequence). CDR3 length equals 12 residues. Trimming removed 2 bases at V and 2 bases at J, with 3 bases between. CDR3 sequence: CASSLINYGYTF. For the CDR3, the DNA is TGTGCCAGCAGCTTAATCAACTATGGCTACACCTTC.

This sequence joins TRBV7-9 and TRBJ1-1; TRBD1 matches at 7 bases. CDR3 length: 14 amino acids. Germline V gene lookup returns CDR1 SEHNR and CDR2 FQNEAQ (reference sequence). J lost 5 bases, V lost 4 bases, and 7 bases had no gene match. CDR3 DNA: TGTGCCAGCAGCTCTACAGGGGTATCAACTGAAGCTTTCTTT. The encoded protein is CASSSTGVSTEAFF.

V is TRBV21-1 and J is TRBJ1-4. TRBV21-1 is classified as a pseudogene. The CDR3 totals 16 residues. Here the CDR3 DNA reads TGTGCCAGCAGCAAAGGGGAGGCTCAAGGGAATGAAAAACTGTTTTTT. Translation gives CASSKGEAQGNEKLFF.

This chain connects TRBV18 to TRBJ1-2; D is uncertain. Per the germline V gene, CDR1 is KGHSH and CDR2 is LQKENI. V was shortened by 2 bases and J by 8 bases, with 15 bases between the two germline ends. CDR3 length: 14 amino acids. The CDR3 nucleotides read TGTGCCAGCTCACCAAAGGACGGCAATCAGGGCTACACCTTC. This gives the protein CASSPKDGNQGYTF. Complete variable domain (other parts from reference TRBV18 and TRBJ1-2): NAGVMQNPRHLVRRRGQEARLRCSPMKGHSHVYWYRQLPEEGLKFMVYLQKENIIDESGMPKERFSAEFPKEGPSILRIQQVVRGDSAAYFCASSPKDGNQGYTFGSGTRLTVV.

The gene calls are TRBV2 and TRBJ2-2; 7 nucleotides align to TRBD2. Germline lookup yields CDR1 SNHLY and CDR2 FYNNEI. The trim removed 4 bases at V and 6 bases at J, leaving 8 bases unmatched. The CDR3 runs to 15 residues. The CDR3 nucleotides are TGTGCCAGCAGTGTAAGAACTAGCGCCCCCGGGGAGCTGTTTTTT. Encoded protein: CASSVRTSAPGELFF.

Only a few counts were recorded for this clone. The rearrangement links TRBV5-4 to TRBJ1-6; unclear D gene. CDR3 length equals 15 residues. The germline V and J ends were trimmed by 0 bases and 4 bases, with 8 bases remaining between them. Germline V gene data show CDR1 as SGHNT and CDR2 as YYREEE (reference sequence). The CDR3 bases are TGTGCCAGCAGCTTGGATACGGGGTATAATTCACCCCTCCACTTT. Translating it yields CASSLDTGYNSPLHF.

This clone has only a few counts. This rearrangement joins TRBV5-1 to TRBJ2-7; D gene ambiguous. CDR1 and CDR2 (germline): SGHRS, YFSETQ. V was shortened by 4 bases and J by 0 bases, with 8 bases between the two germline ends. The length of the CDR3 is 13 residues. CDR3 residues: CASSVQSSYEQYF. DNA of the CDR3: TGCGCCAGCAGCGTCCAGAGCTCCTACGAGCAGTACTTC.

The chain couples TRBV19 to TRBJ1-6; tentative D call: TRBD1 (5 bases). The V end lost 3 bases, the J end lost 5 bases, and 8 bases lay between the germline ends. The length of the CDR3 is 14 residues. CDR1 is LNHDA and CDR2 is SQIVND in the germline V gene (reference sequence). The CDR3 spells CASSIGTNNSPLHF. DNA of the CDR3: TGTGCCAGTAGTATCGGGACTAATAATTCACCCCTCCACTTT.